The present entry profiles one T cell receptor beta chain with its context. Antigen unknown. The sample comes from a study of monozygotic twins with inflammatory bowel disease. Regarding the study as a whole: For IBD, no single strong associated signal or clonotype was supported.

The CDR3 is 15 amino acids. Germline V gene sequence: CDR1 MNHNS, CDR2 SASEGT. In eight separate reactions per sample, cDNA was generated. TCRdb reprocessed the 5' RACE reads, with one entry per CDR3 protein and no DNA. There are roughly 170,000 distinct CDR3 sequences in the sample, with about 7.4% held by the top ten. This chain uses TRBV6-1 with TRBJ1-1; TCRdb's D call, TRBD1, is unchecked because there is no DNA. This clonotype was sampled from a human donor with ulcerative colitis or Crohn's disease, or a healthy co-twin of an affected twin (not recorded which). Sequenced input: blood. CDR3 sequence: CASSEEVHPVTEAFF.